The present TCR beta chain was sequenced within a study of blood T cell repertoires in COVID-19. Only in-frame clones appear in the TCRdb table, and some are missing; sequencing was by immunoSEQ multiplex PCR. This sample has a few hundred thousand clones, with 75% to 90% found just once. The V and J ends lost 0 bases and 9 bases respectively, with 7 bases between them. Per the germline V gene, CDR1 is SGDLS and CDR2 is YYNGEE. The CDR3 spans 12 residues. Cohort allocation depended upon clinical history that participants reported. For recovered donors of Cohort 3, there were two negative PCRs, clearance, or symptom resolution.

What was sequenced was PBMCs or T cells enriched from blood (not recorded which). The chain has TRBV9 and TRBJ1-5; TRBD1 is a possible D gene (5 bases). This sequence was found in a young man who had recovered from COVID-19. The CDR3 protein is CASSVGGGPQHF. The CDR3, as DNA: TGTGCCAGCAGCGTAGGCGGGGGGCCCCAGCATTTT. The full variable domain, in which reference TRBV9 and TRBJ1-5 provide the parts outside the CDR3, is DSGVTQTPKHLITATGQRVTLRCSPRSGDLSVYWYQQSLDQGLQFLIQYYNGEERAKGNILERFSAQQFPDLHSELNLSSLELGDSALYFCASSVGGGPQHFGDGTRLSIL.